This is a list of T cell receptor beta chains from one sample in a study of shared clonotypes between healthy human individuals. The data were produced by immunoSEQ multiplex PCR, yet TCRdb's version contains in-frame clones alone and is incomplete. The profile shows about 2.5 million clones, around 90% of them singletons. The sample taken for sequencing was naive CD4+ T cells from PBMCs. The receptors were gathered from a man younger than 35 in good health. Some clones in this sample may be carry-over from other donors' samples. CDR3s include the opening cysteine and the closing phenylalanine or tryptophan. The order of the fields is V gene, D gene, clone size, J gene, CDR3 protein, CDR3 DNA. The D gene is left open where the match is weak. Expanded clones get a size class; other rows say once, few or many, or leave the size out.

V: TRBV7-9; D: TRBD2; size: -; J: TRBJ2-7; CDR3: CASSLRLAGGLGEQYF; DNA: TGTGCCAGCAGCCTTCGACTAGCGGGAGGGCTAGGAGAGCAGTACTTC
V: TRBV5-4; D: TRBD1; size: -; J: TRBJ1-3; CDR3: CASSNSGQGDYTIYF; DNA: TGTGCCAGCAGCAACTCAGGACAGGGGGACTACACCATATATTTT
V: TRBV29-1; D: -; size: -; J: TRBJ2-5; CDR3: CSANRDLQETQYF; DNA: TGCAGCGCCAACAGGGATCTCCAAGAGACCCAGTACTTC
V: TRBV5-1; D: TRBD2; size: -; J: TRBJ2-1; CDR3: CASSPPGLAGVNEQFF; DNA: TGCGCCAGCAGCCCCCCGGGACTAGCGGGAGTCAATGAGCAGTTCTTC
V: TRBV19; D: -; size: -; J: TRBJ2-3; CDR3: CASSANRGDTQYF; DNA: TGTGCCAGTAGTGCAAACCGTGGAGATACGCAGTATTTT
V: TRBV2; D: -; size: -; J: TRBJ1-3; CDR3: CASTAGSGNTIYF; DNA: TGTGCCAGCACGGCAGGCTCTGGAAACACCATATATTTT
V: TRBV2; D: -; size: few; J: TRBJ1-4; CDR3: CASSERDEKLFF; DNA: TGTGCCAGCAGTGAAAGGGATGAAAAACTGTTTTTT
V: TRBV6-1; D: TRBD2; size: once; J: TRBJ2-1; CDR3: CASSMGLAGVNEQFF; DNA: TGTGCCAGCAGTATGGGACTAGCGGGAGTCAATGAGCAGTTCTTC
V: TRBV5-1; D: -; size: -; J: TRBJ2-7; CDR3: CASSLWAQYEQYF; DNA: TGCGCCAGCAGCTTGTGGGCCCAGTACGAGCAGTACTTC
V: TRBV29-1; D: -; size: -; J: TRBJ2-1; CDR3: CSVGQVIRDEQFF; DNA: TGCAGCGTTGGACAGGTTATCAGGGATGAGCAGTTCTTC
V: TRBV4-1; D: -; size: -; J: TRBJ2-3; CDR3: CASSLQGPDTQYF; DNA: TGCGCCAGCAGCCTGCAGGGTCCAGATACGCAGTATTTT
V: TRBV28; D: -; size: -; J: TRBJ1-1; CDR3: CASGVPRARKIEAFF; DNA: TGTGCCAGCGGGGTTCCCCGGGCTCGAAAAATTGAAGCTTTCTTT
V: TRBV10-3; D: TRBD2; size: -; J: TRBJ2-1; CDR3: CAISFRLAGSGNEQFF; DNA: TGTGCCATCAGCTTTAGGTTAGCGGGATCTGGCAATGAGCAGTTCTTC
V: TRBV5-1; D: -; size: -; J: TRBJ2-7; CDR3: CASSLGQPLFYEQYF; DNA: TGCGCCAGCAGCTTAGGACAGCCACTCTTCTACGAGCAGTACTTC
V: TRBV5-1; D: TRBD1; size: -; J: TRBJ1-2; CDR3: CASSSFLTGSYGYTF; DNA: TGCGCCAGCAGCTCGTTTTTGACAGGGAGCTATGGCTACACCTTC
V: TRBV7-8; D: -; size: -; J: TRBJ1-4; CDR3: CASSFQRDEKLFF; DNA: TGTGCCAGCAGCTTCCAGAGGGACGAAAAACTGTTTTTT
V: TRBV7-9; D: -; size: -; J: TRBJ1-4; CDR3: CASSLSGQKNEKLFF; DNA: TGTGCCAGCAGCTTATCTGGACAGAAGAATGAAAAACTGTTTTTT
V: TRBV4-1; D: -; size: -; J: TRBJ1-2; CDR3: CASSQVGAGSNYGYTF; DNA: TGCGCCAGCAGCCAAGTCGGGGCAGGGTCTAACTATGGCTACACCTTC
V: TRBV19; D: TRBD1; size: -; J: TRBJ1-5; CDR3: CASTNRRTGDQPQHF; DNA: TGTGCCAGTACCAATAGAAGGACAGGAGATCAGCCCCAGCATTTT
V: TRBV19; D: TRBD1; size: -; J: TRBJ1-2; CDR3: CASSLLSRGLGGYTF; DNA: TGTGCCAGTAGTCTACTAAGCAGGGGGCTCGGTGGCTACACCTTC
V: TRBV19; D: -; size: -; J: TRBJ2-7; CDR3: CASSIADEQYF; DNA: TGTGCCAGTAGTATAGCCGACGAGCAGTACTTC
V: TRBV7-8; D: -; size: -; J: TRBJ1-5; CDR3: CASSLYSRRSGQPQHF; DNA: TGTGCCAGCAGCTTATACTCACGGAGGAGCGGTCAGCCCCAGCATTTT
V: TRBV7-2; D: -; size: -; J: TRBJ2-3; CDR3: CASSLIGIWGTDTQYF; DNA: TGTGCCAGCAGCTTAATTGGGATCTGGGGCACAGATACGCAGTATTTT
V: TRBV18; D: TRBD2; size: once; J: TRBJ2-1; CDR3: CASSPGTTRNEQFF; DNA: TGTGCCAGCTCCCCAGGGACTACTAGGAATGAGCAGTTCTTC
V: TRBV9; D: -; size: -; J: TRBJ2-1; CDR3: CASSVVGAYYNEQFF; DNA: TGTGCCAGCAGCGTAGTTGGGGCTTACTACAATGAGCAGTTCTTC
V: TRBV14; D: -; size: few; J: TRBJ1-3; CDR3: CASSKNTARAGNTIYF; DNA: TGTGCCAGCAGCAAAAACACAGCGCGGGCAGGAAACACCATATATTTT
V: TRBV7-9; D: TRBD1; size: -; J: TRBJ2-7; CDR3: CASSSWDRPSGEQYF; DNA: TGTGCCAGCAGCTCCTGGGACAGGCCCTCGGGAGAGCAGTACTTC
V: TRBV27; D: -; size: few; J: TRBJ1-5; CDR3: CASSLWGAGNQPQHF; DNA: TGTGCCAGCAGTTTGTGGGGGGCAGGCAATCAGCCCCAGCATTTT
V: TRBV28; D: -; size: -; J: TRBJ1-5; CDR3: CVSRETRVRYSNQPQHF; DNA: TGTGTCAGCAGGGAGACACGGGTCAGATATAGCAATCAGCCCCAGCATTTT
V: TRBV28; D: -; size: -; J: TRBJ1-1; CDR3: CASSLNLNTEAFF; DNA: TGTGCCAGCAGTTTAAACCTGAACACTGAAGCTTTCTTT
V: TRBV10-1; D: TRBD1; size: -; J: TRBJ2-3; CDR3: CASSEGGEKDTQYF; DNA: TGCGCCAGCAGTGAAGGGGGCGAAAAAGATACGCAGTATTTT
V: TRBV5-1; D: TRBD2; size: -; J: TRBJ2-5; CDR3: CASSLLAGNQETQYF; DNA: TGCGCCAGCAGCTTACTAGCGGGGAACCAAGAGACCCAGTACTTC
V: TRBV19; D: -; size: -; J: TRBJ2-3; CDR3: CASSIDSADTQYF; DNA: TGTGCCAGTAGTATCGACAGCGCAGATACGCAGTATTTT
V: TRBV18; D: -; size: -; J: TRBJ2-5; CDR3: CASADSVGETQYF; DNA: TGTGCCAGCGCAGACAGCGTAGGGGAGACCCAGTACTTC
V: TRBV28; D: -; size: -; J: TRBJ2-7; CDR3: CASSLDASVTF; DNA: TGTGCCAGCAGTCTGGACGCCTCAGTCACCTTC
V: TRBV9; D: TRBD1; size: -; J: TRBJ2-1; CDR3: CASSVAIGTGEVDEQFF; DNA: TGTGCCAGCAGCGTAGCTATAGGGACAGGGGAGGTCGATGAGCAGTTCTTC
V: TRBV4-1; D: -; size: -; J: TRBJ1-2; CDR3: CASSANNGKKRVSYGYTF; DNA: TGCGCCAGCAGCGCAAACAACGGAAAAAAGAGAGTCAGCTATGGCTACACCTTC
V: TRBV7-9; D: -; size: few; J: TRBJ1-2; CDR3: CASSLAMEAIFYGYTF; DNA: TGTGCCAGCAGCTTAGCAATGGAGGCAATCTTCTATGGCTACACCTTC
V: TRBV2; D: -; size: -; J: TRBJ1-5; CDR3: CASSGTGNQPQHF; DNA: TGTGCCAGCAGTGGAACAGGGAATCAGCCCCAGCATTTT
V: TRBV11-2; D: -; size: -; J: TRBJ2-3; CDR3: CASSFSGTDTQYF; DNA: TGTGCCAGCAGCTTCTCCGGCACAGATACGCAGTATTTT
V: TRBV2; D: TRBD2; size: -; J: TRBJ2-2; CDR3: CASSERGGEGLNTGELFF; DNA: TGTGCCAGCAGTGAAAGAGGTGGGGAGGGCCTGAACACCGGGGAGCTGTTTTTT
V: TRBV28; D: -; size: -; J: TRBJ1-5; CDR3: CASSLTGYGTQHF; DNA: TGTGCCAGCAGTTTAACAGGGTACGGGACCCAGCATTTT
V: TRBV2; D: -; size: -; J: TRBJ2-6; CDR3: CASSDGGANVLTF; DNA: TGTGCCAGCAGTGACGGTGGGGCCAACGTCCTGACTTTC
V: TRBV11-2; D: -; size: -; J: TRBJ2-3; CDR3: CASTPRRGAGDTQYF; DNA: TGTGCCAGCACCCCCCGCAGGGGGGCCGGAGATACGCAGTATTTT
V: TRBV9; D: TRBD2; size: -; J: TRBJ2-5; CDR3: CASSVGGGRETQYF; DNA: TGTGCCAGCAGCGTAGGCGGGGGGCGAGAGACCCAGTACTTC
V: TRBV4-2; D: -; size: few; J: TRBJ1-5; CDR3: CASSQVNRSNQPQHF; DNA: TGTGCCAGCAGCCAAGTCAACCGTAGCAATCAGCCCCAGCATTTT
V: TRBV18; D: -; size: -; J: TRBJ2-7; CDR3: CASSPTTGTYEQYF; DNA: TGTGCCAGCTCACCTACGACGGGGACCTACGAGCAGTACTTC
V: TRBV14; D: -; size: -; J: TRBJ2-3; CDR3: CASSQGALTDTQYF; DNA: TGTGCCAGCAGCCAAGGGGCCCTCACAGATACGCAGTATTTT
V: TRBV27; D: -; size: -; J: TRBJ1-1; CDR3: CASSSSGRNTEAFF; DNA: TGTGCCAGCAGTTCGTCCGGGAGGAACACTGAAGCTTTCTTT
V: TRBV2; D: -; size: few; J: TRBJ1-1; CDR3: CASGSGITEAFF; DNA: TGTGCCAGCGGGTCAGGGATCACTGAAGCTTTCTTT
V: TRBV20-1; D: -; size: -; J: TRBJ2-1; CDR3: CSGTSYNEQFF; DNA: TGCAGCGGGACGAGTTACAATGAGCAGTTCTTC
V: TRBV28; D: TRBD1; size: -; J: TRBJ2-7; CDR3: CASSSQDRVGEQYF; DNA: TGTGCCAGCAGTTCACAGGACAGGGTGGGCGAGCAGTACTTC
V: TRBV7-9; D: -; size: -; J: TRBJ2-5; CDR3: CASSFPQGRTETQYF; DNA: TGTGCCAGCAGCTTCCCACAGGGGAGGACAGAGACCCAGTACTTC
V: TRBV10-3; D: -; size: few; J: TRBJ1-1; CDR3: CATASLPGAEAFF; DNA: TGTGCCACCGCTTCCTTACCCGGGGCCGAAGCTTTCTTT
V: TRBV6-5; D: TRBD2; size: -; J: TRBJ2-5; CDR3: CASTPWGGGRETQYF; DNA: TGTGCCAGCACCCCCTGGGGGGGAGGGCGAGAGACCCAGTACTTC
V: TRBV19; D: -; size: -; J: TRBJ1-2; CDR3: CASSIDRGLNYGYTF; DNA: TGTGCCAGTAGTATCGACAGAGGCCTGAACTATGGCTACACCTTC
V: TRBV7-6; D: TRBD2; size: -; J: TRBJ2-1; CDR3: CASSRTGTSGYNEQFF; DNA: TGTGCCAGCAGCCGTACCGGGACTAGCGGCTACAATGAGCAGTTCTTC
V: TRBV18; D: -; size: once; J: TRBJ2-7; CDR3: CASSPPGGPYEQYF; DNA: TGTGCCAGCTCACCACCTGGCGGCCCCTACGAGCAGTACTTC
V: TRBV7-9; D: -; size: once; J: TRBJ1-5; CDR3: CASSFGTLNNQPQHF; DNA: TGTGCCAGCAGCTTTGGGACACTAAATAATCAGCCCCAGCATTTT